The clone carrying this T cell receptor beta chain was observed a few times. The source of the sample is a study of shared clonotypes between healthy human individuals. Assay: immunoSEQ multiplex PCR; the TCRdb copy retains only in-frame clones and omits some. The sample holds hundreds of thousands of clones; about four fifths are singletons and the top ten take around 14%. The CDR3 length is 16 residues. Germline CDR1 reads MNHEY; CDR2 reads SMNVEV (reference sequence). With V trimmed by 4 bases and J by 4 bases, 5 bases remained unmatched. This sequence was found in a woman aged 40-49 years in good health. Some clones in this sample may be carry-over from other donors' samples. The sequenced sample was PBMCs. The chain joins TRBV27 to TRBJ2-5, with 14 positions matching TRBD2. Written as DNA, the CDR3 is TGTGCCAGCAGTTCGACTAGCGGGAGGGCCGGAGAGACCCAGTACTTC. It yields the protein CASSSTSGRAGETQYF.